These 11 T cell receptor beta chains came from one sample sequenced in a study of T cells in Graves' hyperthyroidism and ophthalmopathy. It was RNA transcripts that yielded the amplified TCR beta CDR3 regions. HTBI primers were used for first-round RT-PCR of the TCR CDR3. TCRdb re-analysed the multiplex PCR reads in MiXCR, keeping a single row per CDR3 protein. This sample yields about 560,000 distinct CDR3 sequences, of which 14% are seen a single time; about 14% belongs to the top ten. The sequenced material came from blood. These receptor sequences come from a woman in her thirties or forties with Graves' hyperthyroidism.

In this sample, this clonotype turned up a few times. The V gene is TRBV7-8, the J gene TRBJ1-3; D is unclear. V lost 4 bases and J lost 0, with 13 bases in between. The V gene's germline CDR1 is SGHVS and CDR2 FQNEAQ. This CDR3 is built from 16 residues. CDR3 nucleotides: TGTGCCAGCAGCTCCAACACAGTCACCTCTGGAAACACCATATATTTT. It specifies CASSSNTVTSGNTIYF.

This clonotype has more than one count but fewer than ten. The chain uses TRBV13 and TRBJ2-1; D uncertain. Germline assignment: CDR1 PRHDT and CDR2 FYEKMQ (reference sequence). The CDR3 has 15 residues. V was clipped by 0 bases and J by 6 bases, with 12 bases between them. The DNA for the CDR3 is TGTGCCAGCAGCTTAGGCTCCCAAAGGGCCAATGAGCAGTTCTTC. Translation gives CASSLGSQRANEQFF.

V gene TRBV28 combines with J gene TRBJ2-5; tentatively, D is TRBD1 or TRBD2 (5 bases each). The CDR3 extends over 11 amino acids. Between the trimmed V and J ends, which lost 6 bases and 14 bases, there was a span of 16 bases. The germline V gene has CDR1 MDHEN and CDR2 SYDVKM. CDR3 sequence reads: CASSSGTRQYF. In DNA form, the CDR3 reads TGTGCCAGCAGCTCCGGGACCCGCCAATACTTC. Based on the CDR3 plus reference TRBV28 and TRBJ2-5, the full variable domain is DVKVTQSSRYLVKRTGEKVFLECVQDMDHENMFWYRQDPGLGLRLIYFSYDVKMKEKGDIPEGYSVSREKKERFSLILESASTNQTSMYLCASSSGTRQYFGPGTRLLVL.

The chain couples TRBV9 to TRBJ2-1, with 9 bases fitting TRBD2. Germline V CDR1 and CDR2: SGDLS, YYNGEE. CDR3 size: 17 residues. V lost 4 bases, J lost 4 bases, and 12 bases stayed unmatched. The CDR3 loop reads CASSRRSDSGSYNEQFF. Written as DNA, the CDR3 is TGTGCCAGCAGCCGTAGAAGTGATAGCGGGAGTTACAATGAGCAGTTCTTC. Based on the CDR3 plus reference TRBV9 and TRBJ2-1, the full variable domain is DSGVTQTPKHLITATGQRVTLRCSPRSGDLSVYWYQQSLDQGLQFLIQYYNGEERAKGNILERFSAQQFPDLHSELNLSSLELGDSALYFCASSRRSDSGSYNEQFFGPGTRLTVL.

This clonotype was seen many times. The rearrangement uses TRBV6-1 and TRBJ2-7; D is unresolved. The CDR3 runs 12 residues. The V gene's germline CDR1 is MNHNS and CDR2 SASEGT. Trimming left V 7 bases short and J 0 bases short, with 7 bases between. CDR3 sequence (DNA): TGTGCCAGCAAGGAGAGCTCCTACGAGCAGTACTTC. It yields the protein CASKESSYEQYF.

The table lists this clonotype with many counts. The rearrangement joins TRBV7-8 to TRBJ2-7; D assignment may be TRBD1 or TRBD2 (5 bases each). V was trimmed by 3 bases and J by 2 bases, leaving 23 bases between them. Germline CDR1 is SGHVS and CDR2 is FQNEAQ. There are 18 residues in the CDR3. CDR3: CASSFQTLGETLTYEQYF. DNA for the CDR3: TGTGCCAGCAGCTTTCAAACCCTAGGGGAGACCTTAACCTACGAGCAGTACTTC.

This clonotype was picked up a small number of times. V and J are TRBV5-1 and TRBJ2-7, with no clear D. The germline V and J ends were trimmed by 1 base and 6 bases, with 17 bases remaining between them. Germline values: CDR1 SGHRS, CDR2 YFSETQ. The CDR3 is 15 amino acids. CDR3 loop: CASSLSSGWLREQYF. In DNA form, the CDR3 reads TGCGCCAGCAGCTTGTCGTCCGGGTGGCTGCGCGAGCAGTACTTC. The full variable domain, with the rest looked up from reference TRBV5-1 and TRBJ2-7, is KAGVTQTPRYLIKTRGQQVTLSCSPISGHRSVSWYQQTPGQGLQFLFEYFSETQRNKGNFPGRFSGRQFSNSRSEMNVSTLELGDSALYLCASSLSSGWLREQYFGPGTRLTVT.

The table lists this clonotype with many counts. The CDR3 reads CASSLGGDAGHF. CDR3 nucleotides: TGTGCCAGCAGCTTAGGAGGAGATGCGGGCCACTTT. The chain employs TRBV11-2 and TRBJ1-6; no reliable D call. Germline V gene data show CDR1 as SGHAT and CDR2 as FQNNGV. V was trimmed by 1 base and J by 18 bases, leaving 13 bases between them. The CDR3 is 12 amino acids.

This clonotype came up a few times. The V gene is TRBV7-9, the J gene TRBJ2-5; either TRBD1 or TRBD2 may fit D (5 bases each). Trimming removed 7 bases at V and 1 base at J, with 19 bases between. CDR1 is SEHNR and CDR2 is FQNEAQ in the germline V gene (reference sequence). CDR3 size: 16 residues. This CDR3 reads CASNSGQSGPQETQYF. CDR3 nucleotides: TGTGCCAGCAACTCAGGTCAATCGGGACCCCAAGAGACCCAGTACTTC.

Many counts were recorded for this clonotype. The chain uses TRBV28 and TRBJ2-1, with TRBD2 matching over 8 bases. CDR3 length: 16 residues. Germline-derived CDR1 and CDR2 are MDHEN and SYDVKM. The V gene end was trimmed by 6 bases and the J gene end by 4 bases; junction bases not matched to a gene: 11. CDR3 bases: TGTGCCAGCAGCCCCTCCGCGGCTAGCGGGTACAATGAGCAGTTCTTC. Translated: CASSPSAASGYNEQFF. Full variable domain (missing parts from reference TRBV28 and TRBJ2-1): DVKVTQSSRYLVKRTGEKVFLECVQDMDHENMFWYRQDPGLGLRLIYFSYDVKMKEKGDIPEGYSVSREKKERFSLILESASTNQTSMYLCASSPSAASGYNEQFFGPGTRLTVL.

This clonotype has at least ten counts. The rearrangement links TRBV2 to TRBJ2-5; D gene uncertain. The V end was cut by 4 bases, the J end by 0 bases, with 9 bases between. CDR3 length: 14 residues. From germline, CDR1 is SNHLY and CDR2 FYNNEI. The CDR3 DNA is TGTGCCAGCAGTGTGATAGGACACCAAGAGACCCAGTACTTC. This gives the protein CASSVIGHQETQYF.